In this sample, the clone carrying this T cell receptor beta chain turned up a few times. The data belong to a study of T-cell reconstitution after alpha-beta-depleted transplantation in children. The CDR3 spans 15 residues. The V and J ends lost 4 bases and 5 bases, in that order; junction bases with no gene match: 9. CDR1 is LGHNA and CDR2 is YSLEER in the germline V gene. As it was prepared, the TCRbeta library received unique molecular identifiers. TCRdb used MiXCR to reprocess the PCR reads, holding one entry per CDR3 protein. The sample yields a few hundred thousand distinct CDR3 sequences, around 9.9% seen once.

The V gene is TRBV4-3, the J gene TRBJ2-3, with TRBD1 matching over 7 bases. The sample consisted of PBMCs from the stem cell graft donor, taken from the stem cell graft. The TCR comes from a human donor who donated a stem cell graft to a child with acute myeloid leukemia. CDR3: CASSRRQGGQDTQYF. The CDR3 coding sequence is TGCGCCAGCAGCCGGCGACAGGGCGGACAAGATACGCAGTATTTT.